What follows are 4 T cell receptor beta chains derived from one specimen sequenced in a study of cytomegalovirus exposure and HLA in healthy donors. PCR involved 60 Vbeta and 13 Jbeta primers. Assay used: immunoSEQ multiplex PCR; TCRdb lists only in-frame clones, some missing. The repertoire holds 150,000 to 200,000 clones, with around four fifths as singletons. The sequencing input was PBMCs. The receptors shown here come from a young man in good health and CMV-seropositive.

The chain links TRBV11-2 to TRBJ2-7, with 7 bases that match TRBD1. Germline assignment: CDR1 SGHAT and CDR2 FQNNGV. V was clipped by 5 bases and J by 3 bases; unmatched bases: 1. The CDR3 consists of 12 residues. DNA for the CDR3: TGTGCCAGCAGCCGACAGGGCTACGAGCAGTACTTC. Its translation is CASSRQGYEQYF.

V is TRBV7-2 and J is TRBJ1-2; D gene unclear. Trimming removed 5 bases at V and 4 bases at J, with 8 bases between. Germline CDR1 and CDR2: SGHTA and FQGNSA. The CDR3 length is 12 residues. The CDR3 sequence: CASSPQIYGYTF. Here the CDR3 DNA reads TGTGCCAGCAGCCCACAGATCTATGGCTACACCTTC.

The genes are TRBV7-8 and TRBJ1-1, with a tentative D call TRBD1 (5 bases). Between the trimmed V and J ends, which lost 5 bases and 1 base, there was a span of 14 bases. Germline V lookup: CDR1 SGHVS, CDR2 FQNEAQ. The length of the CDR3 is 15 residues. CDR3 sequence reads: CASSARQRQNTEAFF. The CDR3 DNA is TGTGCCAGCAGCGCCAGACAGAGGCAGAACACTGAAGCTTTCTTT.

This chain uses TRBV30 with TRBJ2-2; TRBD2 aligns across 10 bases. V dropped 4 bases and J dropped 2; count of bases not matched to a gene: 4. The CDR3 has 15 amino acids. The germline CDR1 and CDR2 sequences are GTSNPN and SVGIG (reference sequence). The DNA for the CDR3 is TGTGCCTGGAAGAGCGGGAGGGGTAACACCGGGGAGCTGTTTTTT. Residues: CAWKSGRGNTGELFF.